These 17 T cell receptor beta chains originate from one sample sequenced in a study of T-cell memory formation after mild COVID-19 (dated by TCRdb to about 2021). Receptors were amplified or captured by 5' RACE. The sample was run on an Illumina NovaSeq 6000. TCRdb reworked the public reads: Q25 trimming with fastp, MiXCR clone assembly, productive beta chains retained. Rows are combined by CDR3 protein, so each entry shows the most common genes and DNA. Here the sample has roughly 250,000 distinct CDR3 sequences; about a sixth occur a single time. 3.5% of the sample comes from the top ten. Sequencing was done on a sample of PBMCs or a T cell subset sorted from them (not recorded which). Every receptor here comes from a man younger than 30 who had mild COVID-19 (a few samples of this study predate the infection). The sample titles of this study are shuffled in the database, so cell type and time point are left out; the donor was told from shared clones.

This clonotype was counted between two and nine times. V gene TRBV20-1 combines with J gene TRBJ2-1; TRBD2 matches at 11 bases. From germline, CDR1 is DFQATT and CDR2 SNEGSKA (reference sequence). The junction had 5 bases not matched to a gene; V was cut back by 2 bases and J by 8 bases. The CDR3 has 14 residues. The CDR3 here is CSARNSGGADEQFF. The DNA of the CDR3 is TGCAGTGCTAGAAATAGCGGGGGGGCCGATGAGCAGTTCTTC.

The V and J genes are TRBV7-7 and TRBJ2-5; the D gene is possibly TRBD2 (5 bases). From germline, CDR1 is SSHAT and CDR2 FNYEAQ (reference sequence). This CDR3 has 18 amino acids. The V end was cut by 2 bases, the J end by 4 bases, with 23 bases between. CDR3 in DNA: TGTGCCAGCAGCTTACTGTGCTCCGGACTCCCGAGGGCAGAGACCCAGTACTTC. It codes for CASSLLCSGLPRAETQYF.

The V call is TRBV14, the J call TRBJ2-7, with D possibly matching TRBD2 (5 bases). The CDR3 is made up of 13 amino acids. CDR1 is SGHDN and CDR2 is FVKESK in the germline V gene. V lost 4 bases and J lost 1, with 8 bases in between. Here the CDR3 DNA reads TGTGCCAGCAGCCTCTCGGGGTCCTACGAGCAGTACGTC. This encodes CASSLSGSYEQYV.

This clonotype came up many times. The chain employs TRBV28 and TRBJ2-3; maybe TRBD2 (6 bases). Per the germline V gene, CDR1 is MDHEN and CDR2 is SYDVKM. The V end was cut by 4 bases, the J end by 2 bases, with 13 bases between. The CDR3 is 15 residues long. The CDR3, as DNA: TGTGCCAGCAGTTCCCTTAGCGGACCCACAGATACGCAGTATTTT. This translates into CASSSLSGPTDTQYF.

The rearrangement joins TRBV6-2 or TRBV6-3 to TRBJ1-1; D is unresolved. The V and J ends lost 5 bases and 11 bases respectively, with 15 bases between them. The CDR3 extends over 12 amino acids. From germline, CDR1 is MNHEY and CDR2 SVGEGT. The CDR3, as DNA: TGTGCCAGCAGTCCGGACCTTATAGGGGCTTTCTTT. Protein sequence: CASSPDLIGAFF.

This clonotype was recorded a few times. The chain employs TRBV6-2 or TRBV6-3 and TRBJ2-3, with D hard to call. V lost 4 bases, J lost 2 bases, and 10 bases lay in between. CDR1 and CDR2 from the germline V gene are MNHEY and SVGEGT. The CDR3 sequence is 14 residues long. The chain's CDR3 is CASSSAQDTDTQYF. The CDR3 region has the DNA TGTGCCAGCAGTTCGGCTCAGGACACAGATACGCAGTATTTT.

This clonotype was picked up a small number of times. This chain uses TRBV2 with TRBJ1-2; D may be TRBD1 (6 bases). V lost 11 bases and J 0 bases, leaving 13 bases between the germline ends. There are 13 residues in the CDR3. Germline CDR1 is SNHLY and CDR2 is FYNNEI. The CDR3 nucleotides read TGTGCCGGGGGCAAGGGTTCTAACTATGGCTACACCTTC. Protein product: CAGGKGSNYGYTF.

J is TRBJ2-5 and V is TRBV5-1, with D hard to call. Germline CDR1 reads SGHRS; CDR2 reads YFSETQ. CDR3 length equals 13 residues. V lost 0 bases to trimming and J lost 2 bases, with 5 bases between them. The CDR3 loop is CASSLDWQETQYF. CDR3 in DNA: TGCGCCAGCAGCTTGGACTGGCAAGAGACCCAGTACTTC.

This clonotype was picked up a small number of times. V usage is TRBV4-1 and J usage is TRBJ1-3; 7 bases align to TRBD1. V gave up 2 bases and J gave up 4 bases; unmatched junction bases: 2. The germline CDR1 and CDR2 sequences are MGHRA and YSYEKL. This CDR3 is built from 14 residues. The CDR3 coding sequence is TGCGCCAGCAGCCAAACAGGGGTAGGAAACACCATATATTTT. Its translation is CASSQTGVGNTIYF.

The table lists this clonotype with many counts. The chain has TRBV12-3 or TRBV12-4 and TRBJ1-2; 7 bases are shared with TRBD1. The CDR3 is 12 residues long. The V and J ends lost 5 bases and 7 bases, in that order; junction bases with no gene match: 4. The CDR3 is CASSRNRGGYTF. The CDR3 nucleotides read TGTGCCAGCAGTAGAAACAGGGGTGGCTACACCTTC.

The chain recombines TRBV6-2 or TRBV6-3 with TRBJ2-1, with D perhaps TRBD2 (6 bases). The V end was cut by 6 bases, the J end by 9 bases, with 9 bases between. In germline, CDR1 is MNHEY, CDR2 SVGEGT. This CDR3 is 11 amino acids long. This CDR3 is CASSNSGEQFF. For the CDR3, the DNA is TGTGCCAGCAGCAATAGCGGTGAGCAGTTCTTC.

The chain recombines TRBV11-3 with TRBJ2-2; D is undetermined. Germline lookup yields CDR1 SGHNT and CDR2 YENEEA. The CDR3 is made up of 12 amino acids. V dropped 3 bases and J dropped 5 bases, with 4 bases sitting between them. The CDR3 spells CASSFWTGELFF. In DNA, the CDR3 is TGTGCCAGCAGCTTCTGGACCGGGGAGCTGTTTTTT.

This chain uses TRBV11-2 with TRBJ1-1, with D uncertain. The germline gives CDR1 SGHAT, CDR2 FQNNGV. V lost 2 bases, J lost 7 bases, and 8 bases lay in between. The CDR3 spans 12 residues. CDR3 coding DNA: TGTGCCAGCAGCTTACTGTGGGGTGAAGCTTTCTTT. Protein product: CASSLLWGEAFF. The full variable domain, with the rest looked up from reference TRBV11-2 and TRBJ1-1, is EAGVAQSPRYKIIEKRQSVAFWCNPISGHATLYWYQQILGQGPKLLIQFQNNGVVDDSQLPKDRFSAERLKGVDSTLKIQPAKLEDSAVYLCASSLLWGEAFFGQGTRLTVV.

J is TRBJ1-3 and V is TRBV27; the match to TRBD1 covers 9 bases. The CDR3 extends over 16 amino acids. Looked up from germline, CDR1 is MNHEY and CDR2 is SMNVEV (reference sequence). V trimming: 5 bases; J trimming: 4 bases; junction bases outside the gene matches: 9. Here the CDR3 DNA reads TGTGCCAGCAGTCCCCTACGGACAGGGGACGGAAACACCATATATTTT. The encoded protein is CASSPLRTGDGNTIYF.

This clonotype was seen a few times. The chain has TRBV4-1 and TRBJ1-5; 7 bases agree with TRBD1. V lost 1 base and J lost 10; bases outside the gene matches: 16. The CDR3 contains 17 residues. Looked up from germline, CDR1 is MGHRA and CDR2 is YSYEKL. This chain's CDR3 is CASSQVFSGTDSGPQHF. The CDR3 bases are TGCGCCAGCAGCCAAGTCTTCTCCGGGACAGACAGCGGTCCCCAGCATTTT.

This clonotype was counted a few times. The rearrangement joins TRBV20-1 to TRBJ2-1, with unresolved D. CDR1 is DFQATT, CDR2 SNEGSKA, per germline (reference sequence). The CDR3 covers 14 residues. V dropped 0 bases and J dropped 3 bases, with 9 bases sitting between them. The CDR3 here is CSAREQLVYNEQFF. The CDR3 DNA sequence: TGCAGTGCTAGAGAACAGCTCGTCTACAATGAGCAGTTCTTC.

The table lists this clonotype with a few counts. This chain links TRBV12-3 or TRBV12-4 with TRBJ2-1; 9 bases are shared with TRBD2. V shed 6 bases, J shed 2 bases, and the junction held 14 bases outside the gene matches. CDR3 length: 18 amino acids. In DNA form, the CDR3 reads TGTGCCAGCAGCACGGACCTTCTAGCGGGGCCCACCTACAATGAGCAGTTCTTC. Protein: CASSTDLLAGPTYNEQFF.